This entry is about one T cell receptor (beta chain). Profiled with immunoSEQ multiplex PCR; TCRdb holds only in-frame clones, not every one. Among some 170,000 clones listed, approximately 87% were seen once. This sample was taken from a study of T cell responses to AZD1222 COVID-19 vaccine. This CDR3 comprises 12 residues. V was pared by 7 bases and J by 8 bases, with 14 bases between. This TCR was sampled from an adult who received the AZD1222 COVID-19 vaccine. The sequencing here drew on peripheral blood, taken 28 days after the second AZD1222 dose. This rearrangement joins TRBV12-3 or TRBV12-4 to TRBJ1-2; D unclear. The CDR3 nucleotides read TGTGCCAGCACGGCAGCGCGGAGCGGCTACACCTTC. Amino acid sequence: CASTAARSGYTF.